This entry describes one TCR beta chain. Sequenced by immunoSEQ multiplex PCR; TCRdb stores in-frame clones only, minus some. The data show about 980,000 clones, over 60% seen once. This record comes from a study of shared clonotypes between healthy human individuals. V lost 1 base, J lost 3 bases, and 19 bases lay in between. Germline CDR1 is LNHNV and CDR2 is YYDKDF (reference sequence). CDR3 size: 18 residues. The chain employs TRBV15 and TRBJ1-3; D is perhaps TRBD1 (5 bases). The source of this sequence is a man between 18 and 35 years old in good health. Sequenced sample: memory CD4+ T cells sorted from blood. Subset meaning: CD45RA-negative fraction. The CDR3 DNA is TGTGCCACCAGCAGAGGCCCCCAGGGAGGGTTGGGTGGAAACACCATATATTTT. Amino acids: CATSRGPQGGLGGNTIYF.